The subject of this entry is one T cell receptor (beta chain). What it binds is unknown. The source of the sample is a study of cytomegalovirus exposure and HLA in healthy donors. At the level of the study: There were more than 350 genotyped donors. Of these, about 81% fell in the genetic ancestry cluster associated with self-reported Caucasian donors. General study findings and limits: Analyses of presence/absence relied on an assumption of roughly uniform sequencing depth across donors. Based on reports, TCR beta sequences accurately predicted HLA-A and HLA-B alleles for most subjects.

Germline lookup yields CDR1 SGHTA and CDR2 FQGTGA. This CDR3 has 13 amino acids. Trimming pared 5 bases from V and 6 bases from J, leaving 12 bases between. In the PCR, 60 Vbeta and 13 Jbeta primers were used. Libraries were prepared by immunoSEQ multiplex PCR; TCRdb keeps only in-frame clonotypes and omits some of them. The sample consists of approximately 160,000 clones, roughly 79% of them appearing once. The sequenced sample consisted of PBMCs. The chain is built from TRBV7-3 and TRBJ2-3; a possible D gene is TRBD2 (6 bases). The receptor comes from a male donor in good health and CMV-seropositive. The CDR3 here is CASSPGRGDTQYF. The CDR3 nucleotides read TGTGCCAGCAGCCCCGGGAGAGGGGATACGCAGTATTTT.